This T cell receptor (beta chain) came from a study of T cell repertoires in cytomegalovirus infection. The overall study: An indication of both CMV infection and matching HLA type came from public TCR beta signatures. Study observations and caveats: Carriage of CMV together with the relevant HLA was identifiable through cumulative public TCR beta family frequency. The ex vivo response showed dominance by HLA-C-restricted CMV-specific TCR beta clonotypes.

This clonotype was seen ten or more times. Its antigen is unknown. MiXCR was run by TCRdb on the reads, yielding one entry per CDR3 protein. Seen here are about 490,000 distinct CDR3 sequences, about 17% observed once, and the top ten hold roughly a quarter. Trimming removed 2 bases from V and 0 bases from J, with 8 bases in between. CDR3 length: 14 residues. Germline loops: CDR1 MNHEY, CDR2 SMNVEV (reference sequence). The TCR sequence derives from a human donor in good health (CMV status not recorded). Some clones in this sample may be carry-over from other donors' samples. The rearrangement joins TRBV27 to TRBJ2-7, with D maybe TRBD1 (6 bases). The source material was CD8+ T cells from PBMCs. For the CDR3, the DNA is TGTGCCAGCAGTTTAAGGGGGTTCTCCTACGAGCAGTACTTC. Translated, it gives CASSLRGFSYEQYF.